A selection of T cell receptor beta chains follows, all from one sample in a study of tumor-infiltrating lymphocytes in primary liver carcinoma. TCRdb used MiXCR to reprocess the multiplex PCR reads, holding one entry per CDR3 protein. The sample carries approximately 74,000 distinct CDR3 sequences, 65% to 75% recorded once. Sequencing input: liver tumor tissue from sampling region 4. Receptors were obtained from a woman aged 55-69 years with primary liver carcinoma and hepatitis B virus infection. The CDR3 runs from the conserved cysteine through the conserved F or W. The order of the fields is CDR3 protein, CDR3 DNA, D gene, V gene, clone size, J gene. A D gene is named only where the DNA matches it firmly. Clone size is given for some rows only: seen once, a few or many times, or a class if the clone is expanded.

CSVERDGKNIQYF,TGTAGCGTTGAAAGGGACGGGAAAAACATTCAGTACTTC,.,TRBV29-1,.,TRBJ2-4
CAISAEFWGGYTF,TGTGCCATCAGTGCGGAGTTCTGGGGAGGCTACACCTTC,.,TRBV10-3,.,TRBJ1-2
CASRLQRNTDTQYF,TGTGCCAGCAGGTTACAGAGGAACACAGATACGCAGTATTTT,.,TRBV11-3,.,TRBJ2-3
CSVHSASGTSRKSAQFF,TGTAGCGTCCACTCAGCTAGCGGGACGTCCCGAAAGAGTGCGCAGTTCTTC,TRBD2,TRBV29-1,.,TRBJ2-1
CASSWTADQPQHF,TGTGCCAGCAGTTGGACAGCGGATCAACCCCAGCATTTT,.,TRBV6-1,.,TRBJ1-5
CASSQEEPGGTIYF,TGTGCCAGCAGCCAAGAGGAGCCTGGAGGCACCATATATTTT,.,TRBV4-2,.,TRBJ1-3
CASSYSPRNGRRETQYF,TGTGCCAGCAGTTACTCCCCGAGAAATGGGAGAAGAGAGACCCAGTACTTC,.,TRBV6-2/TRBV6-3,once,TRBJ2-5
CASSGNQDCSDNEQFF,TGTGCCAGCAGCGGGAACCAGGACTGCTCAGACAATGAGCAGTTCTTC,.,TRBV5-6,.,TRBJ2-1
CASSLDPAGIYEQCF,TGTGCCAGCAGCTTAGATCCTGCGGGGATCTACGAGCAGTGCTTC,.,TRBV11-2,.,TRBJ2-7
CASSYRLAAQYF,TGTGCTAGCAGCTACAGACTAGCGGCGCAGTATTTT,TRBD2,TRBV11-3,.,TRBJ2-3
CASSDLTGEHLEAFF,TGTGCCAGCAGCGACCTGACAGGGGAGCACCTCGAAGCTTTCTTT,TRBD1,TRBV7-9,.,TRBJ1-1
CTSSLLGGSRAYEQYF,TGTACCAGCAGTTTGTTAGGCGGGAGTCGTGCGTACGAGCAGTACTTC,TRBD2,TRBV12-3/TRBV12-4,.,TRBJ2-7
CASSRLNPEVVPEQFF,TGTGCCAGCAGCCGACTAAACCCCGAGGTTGTCCCTGAGCAGTTCTTC,.,TRBV11-2,.,TRBJ2-1
CASCLNRGENYGYTF,TGTGCCAGCTGTTTGAACAGGGGAGAGAACTATGGCTACACCTTC,TRBD1,TRBV6-6,.,TRBJ1-2
CASSWDIYNEQFF,TGCGCCAGCAGCTGGGACATCTACAATGAGCAGTTCTTC,.,TRBV5-1,few,TRBJ2-1
CASSLSTGNYEQYF,TGTGCTAGCTCACTATCGACAGGGAACTACGAGCAGTACTTC,TRBD1,TRBV18,few,TRBJ2-7
CASSLPGLDLSGAKVLTF,TGTGCCAGCAGTTTACCGGGACTAGATTTGTCTGGGGCCAAGGTCCTGACCTTC,TRBD2,TRBV7-8,.,TRBJ2-6
CAISLVQGGGNERFF,TGTGCCATCAGTTTAGTACAGGGTGGAGGCAATGAGCGGTTCTTC,.,TRBV12-3/TRBV12-4,.,TRBJ2-1
CASSPQGTLNQPQHF,TGTGCCAGTAGTCCCCAGGGCACCCTCAATCAGCCCCAGCATTTT,.,TRBV19,few,TRBJ1-5
CSVTGAGDTQYF,TGCAGCGTTACTGGGGCTGGGGATACGCAGTATTTT,.,TRBV29-1,many,TRBJ2-3
CNVEEHRRGTDTQYF,TGCAACGTTGAAGAGCACAGGAGGGGCACAGATACGCAGTATTTT,.,TRBV29-1,.,TRBJ2-3
CASSRPMGGSSYEQYF,TGTGCCAGCTCACGTCCTATGGGCGGGAGCTCCTACGAGCAGTACTTC,TRBD2,TRBV18,once,TRBJ2-7
CAIMERAGRTDTQYF,TGTGCCATCATGGAACGAGCGGGACGCACAGATACGCAGTATTTT,TRBD2,TRBV12-3/TRBV12-4,.,TRBJ2-3
CASSGTLYEQYF,TGCGCCAGCAGCGGGACCCTGTACGAGCAGTACTTC,.,TRBV5-1,many,TRBJ2-7
CASNLVGSTDMQYF,TGTGCCAGCAACTTGGTTGGGAGCACAGATATGCAGTATTTT,.,TRBV11-2,.,TRBJ2-3
CASSLVPMSDGSYEQYF,TGTGCCAGCAGCTTAGTACCCATGTCTGACGGTTCCTACGAGCAGTACTTC,.,TRBV11-2,medium-sized,TRBJ2-7
CVSSLDPGHTSEQYF,TGTGTCAGTAGCTTGGACCCAGGCCATACGTCCGAGCAGTACTTC,.,TRBV11-2,.,TRBJ2-7
CASSPLAGGPYGRNTQYF,TGTGCCAGCAGCCCTTTAGCGGGAGGCCCATACGGCAGGAATACGCAGTATTTT,TRBD2,TRBV7-8,many,TRBJ2-3
CSAAERANTGELSF,TGCAGCGCGGCGGAGCGGGCGAACACAGGGGAGCTGTCTTTT,.,TRBV29-1,few,TRBJ2-2
CANSTRPSPTDTQFF,TGTGCCAACAGCACTCGTCCTTCCCCCACGGATACTCAGTTTTTT,.,TRBV11-2,once,TRBJ2-3
CSVGSIQQETKCF,TGCAGCGTTGGTAGTATCCAGCAAGAGACCAAGTGCTTC,.,TRBV29-1,.,TRBJ2-5
CASSEDPGRTEQYF,TGTGCCAGCAGTGAAGACCCCGGGAGGACCGAGCAGTACTTC,TRBD2,TRBV6-1,many,TRBJ2-7
CASSQGQNTEACF,TGTGCCAGCAGCCAGGGACAGAACACTGAAGCTTGCTTT,TRBD1,TRBV2,.,TRBJ1-1
CAGSHLSIAGAREAQYF,TGTGCCGGCAGTCACCTCTCTATAGCGGGAGCACGAGAGGCCCAGTACTTC,TRBD2,TRBV6-2/TRBV6-3,.,TRBJ2-5
CVSSKDPAGGGTGELFF,TGCGTCAGCAGCAAGGACCCAGCAGGGGGCGGAACCGGGGAGCTGTTTTTT,TRBD1,TRBV4-1,.,TRBJ2-2
CASSLDRTGELSF,TGTGCTAGCAGCTTAGATAGGACCGGGGAGCTCTCTTTT,.,TRBV11-2,.,TRBJ2-2
CASSLAGSGGPTGEPFF,TGTGCCAGCAGCTTGGCGGGTTCGGGAGGACCCACTGGGGAGCCGTTTTTT,TRBD2,TRBV5-5,.,TRBJ2-2
CASIPGNSGANVLTF,TGTGCCAGTATCCCGGGCAACTCTGGGGCCAACGTCCTGACTTTC,.,TRBV19,few,TRBJ2-6
CASSLEVGGYTF,TGCGCCAGCAGCTTGGAGGTGGGCGGCTACACCTTC,.,TRBV5-1,many,TRBJ1-2
CASRDRSNSYNSPLHF,TGTGCCAGTAGAGACAGGAGTAACTCCTATAATTCACCCCTCCACTTT,.,TRBV19,few,TRBJ1-6
CASSSGPQETQYF,TGTGCCAGCAGCTCGGGGCCTCAAGAGACCCAGTACTTC,.,TRBV5-4,many,TRBJ2-5
CVSSPRLSSGNTKYF,TGTGTCAGCAGCCCCCGTCTCAGCTCTGGAAACACCAAATATTTT,.,TRBV11-2,.,TRBJ1-3
CASSAGGAGGIYEQYF,TGTGCCAGCAGTGCTGGGGGGGCGGGAGGTATATACGAGCAGTACTTC,TRBD2,TRBV28,medium-sized,TRBJ2-7
CSVEAAESTDTQYF,TGCAGCGTTGAAGCGGCAGAGAGCACAGATACGCAGTACTTT,.,TRBV29-1,.,TRBJ2-3
CAGSYGLLAKNIQYF,TGTGCCGGCAGTTACGGCCTTTTAGCCAAAAACATTCAGTACTTC,.,TRBV6-6,.,TRBJ2-4
CASEQVREDTQYF,TGTGCCAGCGAACAGGTTCGTGAAGATACGCAGTATTTT,.,TRBV18,many,TRBJ2-3
CASSYGTGGEYEQYF,TGCGCCAGCAGCTACGGGACAGGGGGGGAATACGAGCAGTACTTC,TRBD1,TRBV4-1,.,TRBJ2-7
CASSSDPGDASGANVPTF,TGTGCCAGCAGTTCGGATCCAGGGGACGCCTCTGGGGCCAACGTCCCGACTTTC,.,TRBV28,.,TRBJ2-6
CAWSVRSNYGYTF,TGTGCCTGGAGTGTACGAAGTAACTATGGCTACACCTTC,.,TRBV30,many,TRBJ1-2
CASSLQGQRFEAFF,TGTGCCAGCAGCTTGCAGGGACAGCGGTTTGAAGCTTTCTTT,TRBD1,TRBV5-4,many,TRBJ1-1
CAGSFRLGRTDTQYF,TGTGCCGGCAGCTTCAGACTAGGACGTACAGATACGCAGTATTTT,.,TRBV11-2,once,TRBJ2-3
CASSSGTSHYNEQFF,TGTGCCAGCAGTTCCGGGACTAGCCACTACAATGAGCAGTTCTTC,TRBD2,TRBV6-6,many,TRBJ2-1
CVSSPPTGASEQCF,TGTGTCAGCAGCCCCCCTACAGGGGCTAGCGAGCAGTGCTTC,.,TRBV11-2,.,TRBJ2-7
CASDFWGTETQYF,TGTGCTAGTGATTTCTGGGGGACGGAGACCCAGTACTTC,.,TRBV12-5,.,TRBJ2-5
CASRRTVSYEQYF,TGTGCCAGCAGGCGGACAGTTTCCTACGAGCAGTACTTC,.,TRBV28,few,TRBJ2-7
CAIRTDGNTKAFF,TGTGCCATCAGAACTGACGGTAACACTAAAGCTTTCTTT,.,TRBV10-3,.,TRBJ1-1
CASSQVEGGSTDTQYF,TGCGCCAGCAGCCAAGTGGAGGGAGGGAGCACAGATACGCAGTATTTT,TRBD2,TRBV4-2,.,TRBJ2-3
CSAKPGTGQETQYF,TGCAGTGCTAAACCCGGGACAGGTCAAGAGACCCAGTACTTC,TRBD1,TRBV20-1,.,TRBJ2-5
CASHRGTTVTQYF,TGTGCCTCTCACAGGGGAACCACGGTTACGCAGTATTTT,TRBD1,TRBV11-2,.,TRBJ2-3
CAWRDIFRGGETQYF,TGTGCCTGGAGGGACATATTCCGGGGGGGAGAGACCCAGTACTTC,TRBD2,TRBV30,many,TRBJ2-5